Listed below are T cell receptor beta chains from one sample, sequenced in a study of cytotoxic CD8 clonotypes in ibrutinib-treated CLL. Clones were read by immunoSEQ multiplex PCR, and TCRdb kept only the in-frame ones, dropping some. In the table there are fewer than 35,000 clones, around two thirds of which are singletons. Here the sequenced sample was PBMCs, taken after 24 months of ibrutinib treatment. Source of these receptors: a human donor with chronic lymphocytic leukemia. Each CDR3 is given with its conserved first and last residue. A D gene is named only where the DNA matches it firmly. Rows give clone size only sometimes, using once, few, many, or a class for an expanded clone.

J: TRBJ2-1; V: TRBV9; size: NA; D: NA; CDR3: CASSARLWGNEQFF; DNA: TGTGCCAGCAGCGCGAGGCTATGGGGTAATGAGCAGTTCTTC
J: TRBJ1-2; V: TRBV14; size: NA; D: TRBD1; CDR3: CASSQESGGYGYTF; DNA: TGTGCCAGCAGCCAAGAGTCAGGGGGCTATGGCTACACCTTC
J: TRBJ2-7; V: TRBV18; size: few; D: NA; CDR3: CASSPRAGNPYEQYF; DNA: TGTGCCAGCTCACCACGGGCAGGGAACCCCTACGAGCAGTACTTC
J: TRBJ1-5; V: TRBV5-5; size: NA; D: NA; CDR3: CASSAGQKINQPQHF; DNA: TGTGCCAGCAGCGCGGGACAAAAGATCAATCAGCCCCAGCATTTT
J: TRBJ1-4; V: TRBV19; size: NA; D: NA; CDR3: CASSRAPNEKLFF; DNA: TGTGCCAGTAGTAGGGCCCCTAATGAAAAACTGTTTTTT
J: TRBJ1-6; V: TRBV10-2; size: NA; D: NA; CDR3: CASSESITVYNSPLHF; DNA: TGCGCCAGCAGTGAGTCGATTACGGTCTATAATTCACCCCTCCACTTT
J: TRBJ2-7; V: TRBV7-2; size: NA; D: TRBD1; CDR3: CASSLYVTGVEQYF; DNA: TGTGCCAGCAGCTTATATGTGACAGGGGTCGAGCAGTACTTC
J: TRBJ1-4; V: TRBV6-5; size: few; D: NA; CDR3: CATNRATGEKLFF; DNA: TGTGCCACCAACCGGGCCACCGGTGAAAAACTGTTTTTT
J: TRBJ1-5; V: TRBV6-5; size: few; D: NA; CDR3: CASSIQWNSNQPQHF; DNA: TGTGCCAGCAGCATCCAGTGGAATAGCAATCAGCCCCAGCATTTT
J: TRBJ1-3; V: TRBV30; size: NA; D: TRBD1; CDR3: CAWRGQGRAGNTIYF; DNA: TGTGCCTGGAGAGGACAGGGTAGGGCCGGAAACACCATATATTTT
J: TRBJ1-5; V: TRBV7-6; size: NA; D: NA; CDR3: CASSPDGYSNQPQHF; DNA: TGTGCCAGCAGCCCGGACGGATATAGCAATCAGCCCCAGCATTTT
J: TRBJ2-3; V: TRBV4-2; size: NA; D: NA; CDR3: CASSQDSRSPVRTDTQYF; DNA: TGTGCCAGCAGCCAAGATTCTAGATCCCCCGTTCGCACAGATACGCAGTATTTT
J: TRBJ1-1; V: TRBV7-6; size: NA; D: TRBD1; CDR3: CASSFDRGGAERHNTEAFF; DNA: TGTGCCAGCAGCTTCGACAGGGGGGGCGCCGAACGGCACAACACTGAAGCTTTCTTT
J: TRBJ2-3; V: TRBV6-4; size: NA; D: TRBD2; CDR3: CASNKRGRGTDTQYF; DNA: TGTGCCAGCAACAAGCGGGGGAGGGGCACAGATACGCAGTATTTT
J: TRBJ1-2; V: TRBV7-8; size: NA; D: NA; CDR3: CASSFGANYGYTF; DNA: TGTGCCAGCAGCTTTGGAGCTAACTATGGCTACACCTTC
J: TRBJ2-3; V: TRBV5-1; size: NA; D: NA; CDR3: CASSLGDSTDTQYF; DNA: TGCGCCAGCAGCTTGGGGGACTCCACAGATACGCAGTATTTT
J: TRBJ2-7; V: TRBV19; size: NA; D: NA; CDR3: CASGRPPGEQYF; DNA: TGTGCCAGTGGTCGACCGCCGGGTGAGCAGTACTTC
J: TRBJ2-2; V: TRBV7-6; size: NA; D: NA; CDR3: CASRAQGAGELFF; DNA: TGTGCCAGCAGAGCACAGGGAGCCGGGGAGCTGTTTTTT
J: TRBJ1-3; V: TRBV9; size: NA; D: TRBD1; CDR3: CASSATGQSNTIYF; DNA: TGTGCCAGCAGCGCAACGGGACAGTCAAACACCATATATTTT
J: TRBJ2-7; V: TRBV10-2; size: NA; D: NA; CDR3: CASSDRFGAYEQYF; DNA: TGCGCCAGCAGTGACCGGTTCGGAGCCTACGAGCAGTACTTC
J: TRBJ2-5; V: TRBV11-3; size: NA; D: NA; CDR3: CASSASGGQETQYF; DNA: TGTGCCAGCAGCGCATCCGGGGGCCAAGAGACCCAGTACTTC
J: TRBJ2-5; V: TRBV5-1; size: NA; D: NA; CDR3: CASSLAGERGETQYF; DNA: TGCGCCAGCAGCTTGGCTGGGGAAAGGGGAGAGACCCAGTACTTC
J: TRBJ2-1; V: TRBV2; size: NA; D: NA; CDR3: CASTGTNEQFF; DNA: TGTGCCAGCACTGGGACCAATGAGCAGTTCTTC
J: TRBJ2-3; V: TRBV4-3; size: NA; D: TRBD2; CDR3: CASSQFLGSSGGMRYF; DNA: TGCGCCAGCAGCCAATTCCTTGGGTCTAGCGGGGGGATGCGGTATTTT
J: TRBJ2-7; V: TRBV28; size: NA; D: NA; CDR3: CASSTTNGATGEQYF; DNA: TGTGCCAGCAGCACTACTAACGGGGCGACGGGCGAGCAGTACTTC
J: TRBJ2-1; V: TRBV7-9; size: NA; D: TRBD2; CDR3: CASSRPGGGDEQFF; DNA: TGTGCCAGCAGCCGACCCGGGGGAGGGGATGAGCAGTTCTTC